This entry features one T cell receptor (beta chain) sequence. Recovery meant two consecutive negative NP/OP PCR tests, professional clearance, or resolved symptoms. J was trimmed by 4 bases and V by 2 bases; bases with no gene match: 12. This CDR3 has 17 amino acids. Germline lookup yields CDR1 SGHDN and CDR2 FVKESK. Sequenced by immunoSEQ multiplex PCR; TCRdb stores in-frame clones only, minus some. Counted here are roughly 520,000 clones, approximately 87% occurring once; the ten biggest clones make up less than 2%. These data belong to a study of blood T cell repertoires in COVID-19. The chain recombines TRBV14 with TRBJ2-5; 8 positions match TRBD1. Input material: PBMCs or T cells enriched from blood (not recorded which). This TCR was sampled from a woman in her thirties or forties who had recovered from COVID-19. The CDR3 spells CASSQMLTGEWAETQYF. The CDR3, as DNA: TGTGCCAGCAGCCAAATGTTGACAGGGGAATGGGCAGAGACCCAGTACTTC.